This TCR beta chain was identified in a study of cytomegalovirus exposure and HLA in healthy donors. Study results and caveats: Per a prior analysis, the majority of TCR beta V segments were productive roughly 90% or roughly 30% of the time.

Of note for this clone: Its target is not known.

The CDR3 extends over 16 amino acids. V trimming: 1 base; J trimming: 1 base; junction bases outside the gene matches: 6. Germline CDR1 reads KGHSH; CDR2 reads LQKENI. With 60 Vbeta and 13 Jbeta primers, the PCR was carried out. The assay was immunoSEQ multiplex PCR, and TCRdb's table has in-frame clones only and misses some. In the table there are roughly 170,000 clones, approximately 80% of which are singletons. The sample consisted of PBMCs. The rearrangement uses TRBV18 and TRBJ2-5; 7 bases fit TRBD2. The receptor was derived from a young woman in good health and CMV-seronegative. The CDR3 DNA reads TGTGCCAGCTCACCACGGTCTCTAGCGGTCCAAGAGACCCAGTACTTC. This sequence encodes CASSPRSLAVQETQYF.